This is a list of T cell receptor beta chains from one sample in a study of blood T cell repertoires in COVID-19. Clones were sequenced by immunoSEQ multiplex PCR, and TCRdb holds only the in-frame ones, with some missing. The table has about 80,000 clones, approximately 82% seen once. The sequencing input was peripheral blood. The receptors derive from a human donor in a cohort sampled during active COVID-19. CDR3s include the opening cysteine and the closing phenylalanine or tryptophan. The D gene is left open where the match is weak. The size field is filled for only some rows; it gives once, few, many or a size class.

J gene	clone size	V gene	D gene	CDR3 DNA	CDR3 protein
TRBJ2-1	.	TRBV11-3	.	TGTGCCAGCAGCTCTCCGGGGACTGTTTACAATGAGCAGTTCTTC	CASSSPGTVYNEQFF
TRBJ2-3	.	TRBV6-4	.	TGTGCCAGCAGTGTCGGTGAGTGGACAGATACGCAGTATTTT	CASSVGEWTDTQYF
TRBJ2-3	.	TRBV5-5	TRBD1	TGTGCCAGCAGCTTGAGGGGGCCCCCCGATACGCAGTATTTT	CASSLRGPPDTQYF
TRBJ2-5	once	TRBV5-6	.	TGTGCCAGCAGCCGTCCAGGGCTGGCCGAGACCCAGTACTTC	CASSRPGLAETQYF
TRBJ2-1	.	TRBV7-3	TRBD2	TGTGCCAGCAGCTTAGGGCCGGCGGGAGTGGGTGAGCAGTTCTTC	CASSLGPAGVGEQFF
TRBJ2-7	.	TRBV10-1	TRBD1	TGCGCCAGCAGTGAGAGCGGGACAGGGAATTCCTTGTACTTC	CASSESGTGNSLYF
TRBJ2-5	.	TRBV7-3	.	TGTGCCAGCAGCTTAATGGGGAGGGAGACCCAGTACTTC	CASSLMGRETQYF
TRBJ1-5	.	TRBV28	.	TGTGCCAGCAGTCTTGGGGCAGGGGTTAAGCAGCCCCAGCATTTT	CASSLGAGVKQPQHF
TRBJ2-2	.	TRBV7-3	TRBD1	TGTGCCAGCAGCCCGGCAGGGGGCGCCGGGGAGCTGTTTTTT	CASSPAGGAGELFF
TRBJ2-5	once	TRBV5-4	TRBD2	TGTGCCAGCAGCTCCCCTAGCGGGGGGTACCAAGAGACCCAGTACTTC	CASSSPSGGYQETQYF
TRBJ1-1	.	TRBV3-1/TRBV3-2	TRBD1	TGTGCCAGCAGTCTCGACAGGGTGAACACTGAAGCTTTCTTT	CASSLDRVNTEAFF
TRBJ2-1	.	TRBV29-1	TRBD2	TGCAGCGCCCGGACTAGCGGGAGCTCCTACAATGAGCAGTTCTTC	CSARTSGSSYNEQFF
TRBJ1-2	.	TRBV5-4	.	TGTGCCAGCAGCCCGACCGGCACGAGGGGCTACACCTTC	CASSPTGTRGYTF
TRBJ2-7	.	TRBV6-5	TRBD1	TGTGCCAGCAGGGCGGGACAGGGGGCTTGGGAGCAGTACTTC	CASRAGQGAWEQYF
TRBJ2-3	.	TRBV6-5	TRBD2	TGTGCCAGCAGTCTAGCGGGGGGCACAGATACGCAGTATTTT	CASSLAGGTDTQYF
TRBJ2-7	.	TRBV3-1/TRBV3-2	TRBD2	TGTGCCAGCAGCCAAGGACTAGCGGGGACCTCCTACGAGCAGTACTTC	CASSQGLAGTSYEQYF
TRBJ1-5	.	TRBV19	TRBD1	TGTGCCAGTAGAGGGGACAGGGAGGGGGTTCAGCCCCAGCATTTT	CASRGDREGVQPQHF
TRBJ1-1	.	TRBV7-2	.	TGTGCCAGCAGCTTAGTGGCAACAGGCACGGGCACTGAAGCTTTCTTT	CASSLVATGTGTEAFF
TRBJ2-1	.	TRBV27	TRBD2	TGTGCCAGCAGTCCGCGGGGGGCGCGGGATGAGCAGTTCTTC	CASSPRGARDEQFF
TRBJ2-6	.	TRBV5-1	.	TGCGCCAGCAGCCAGGGACACACTAGCTCTGGGGCCAACGTCCTGACTTTC	CASSQGHTSSGANVLTF
TRBJ2-1	.	TRBV18	TRBD2	TGTGCCAGCTCACCACCGGGACTAGATAACAATGAGCAGTTCTTC	CASSPPGLDNNEQFF
TRBJ2-3	.	TRBV15	.	TGTGCCACCAGAGGAGCGGGCATGGTGGGTACGCAGTATTTT	CATRGAGMVGTQYF
TRBJ1-6	.	TRBV3-1/TRBV3-2	.	TGTGCCAGCAGCCAAGGCCTCCTACAGGGTTCGAGCTCCTATAATTCACCCCTCCACTTT	CASSQGLLQGSSSYNSPLHF
TRBJ1-5	.	TRBV4-2	.	TGTGCCAGCAGCCCCCAGGTAGTAGGTCAGCCCCAGCATTTT	CASSPQVVGQPQHF
TRBJ1-2	once	TRBV19	.	TGTGCCAGTAGTGCCCCAGGGACATTCCCACTCAAATCATATGGCTACACCTTC	CASSAPGTFPLKSYGYTF
TRBJ2-1	.	TRBV27	TRBD2	TGTGCCAGCAGTCCGACGGGACTAGCGGGAGGACCGCAGTTCTTC	CASSPTGLAGGPQFF
TRBJ2-7	.	TRBV24-1	TRBD2	TGTGCCACCACGGGGGGGTGGGAGCTAGCGGGAGCCTACGAGCAGTACTTC	CATTGGWELAGAYEQYF
TRBJ1-4	.	TRBV25-1	.	TGTGCCAGCAGTGGTTCTTGGCCTGAAAAACTGTTTTTT	CASSGSWPEKLFF
TRBJ1-6	once	TRBV18	.	TGTGCCAGCTCACCAAGGCAGGGGAGATCACCCCTCCACTTT	CASSPRQGRSPLHF
TRBJ2-3	.	TRBV11-1	.	TGTGCCAGCAGCTACCAGCGCCCTGCTAGCACAGATACGCAGTATTTT	CASSYQRPASTDTQYF
TRBJ1-6	.	TRBV7-2	.	TGTGCCATGACCCAGGGGAATAATTCACCCCTCCACTTT	CAMTQGNNSPLHF
TRBJ1-2	.	TRBV10-3	.	TGTGCCATCAGGGCCCCTGACTATGGCTACACCTTC	CAIRAPDYGYTF
TRBJ2-6	once	TRBV18	.	TGTGCCAGCTCACCAGAACTCCCTGGGGCCAACGTCCTGACTTTC	CASSPELPGANVLTF
TRBJ2-3	.	TRBV28	.	TGTGCCAGCAGTTACGGTCGCACAGATACGCAGTATTTT	CASSYGRTDTQYF
TRBJ2-4	.	TRBV18	.	TGTGCCAGCTCACCCGACAGCAAAAACATTCAGTACTTC	CASSPDSKNIQYF
TRBJ1-2	.	TRBV5-4	.	TGTGCCAGCAGCATAAGATCAGATTCCTCAGGCTACACCTTC	CASSIRSDSSGYTF
TRBJ2-1	few	TRBV6-2/TRBV6-3	TRBD2	TGTGCCAGCAGTTACCCTAAACTAGCGGGAGGTAATGAGCAGTTCTTC	CASSYPKLAGGNEQFF
TRBJ2-6	.	TRBV3-1/TRBV3-2	.	TGTGCCAGCACCCTCGGTGCAGGGGCCAACGTCCTGACTTTC	CASTLGAGANVLTF
TRBJ2-7	.	TRBV5-4	.	TGTGCCAGCAGCTCTCATGGGCCCTACGAGCAGTACTTC	CASSSHGPYEQYF
TRBJ1-5	.	TRBV6-1	TRBD1	TGTGCCAGCAGTGAAACCTGGGACAGGGGAATGGGGGCCCAGCATTTT	CASSETWDRGMGAQHF
TRBJ2-1	.	TRBV2	TRBD2	TGTGCCAGCAGTGAGACAGCGGGAGCAGGGAATGAGCAGTTCTTC	CASSETAGAGNEQFF
TRBJ2-1	.	TRBV29-1	TRBD2	TGCAGCGTTGGGGGGACTAGCGGGAGTATTGATGAGCAGTTCTTC	CSVGGTSGSIDEQFF
TRBJ2-7	.	TRBV11-2	TRBD2	TGTGCCAGCAGCGTTGTAAGAGCGGGACGAGGGGAGCAGTACTTC	CASSVVRAGRGEQYF
TRBJ2-1	.	TRBV14	.	TGTGCCAGCAGCCAAGTAATCGGGTTTGAGCAGTTCTTC	CASSQVIGFEQFF
TRBJ2-5	.	TRBV6-5	.	TGTGCCAGCACAAGACAGCTCCAAGAGACCCAGTACTTC	CASTRQLQETQYF
TRBJ1-6	.	TRBV7-8	.	TGTGCCAGCAGCTTAGTCCGAGGAGATTCACCCCTCCACTTT	CASSLVRGDSPLHF
TRBJ2-7	.	TRBV6-1	.	TGTGCCAGCAGTGAAGAGGTAGCAGATACCTACGAGCAGTACTTC	CASSEEVADTYEQYF
TRBJ1-2	.	TRBV25-1	.	TGTGCCAGCAGTGAAGCGGGGGCAGGAAAAGGCTACACCTTC	CASSEAGAGKGYTF
TRBJ2-3	once	TRBV11-2	TRBD1	TGTGCCAGCCTACAGGGGTGGACTAGCACAGATACGCAGTATTTT	CASLQGWTSTDTQYF
TRBJ1-2	.	TRBV28	.	TGTGCCAGCAGTTTATTACGGGGGGCGACCTATGGCTACACCTTC	CASSLLRGATYGYTF
TRBJ2-6	.	TRBV24-1	TRBD2	TGTGCCACCAGTGGGACTAGCGGGAGGGGAACTGGGGCCAACGTCCTGACTTTC	CATSGTSGRGTGANVLTF
TRBJ1-5	.	TRBV28	.	TGTGCCAGTCATGGGGGACTCCTCAATCAGCCCCAGCATTTT	CASHGGLLNQPQHF
TRBJ2-4	.	TRBV5-8	.	TGTGCCAGCAGCCCCCTCCCCGGGGTATCCAAAAACATTCAGTACTTC	CASSPLPGVSKNIQYF
TRBJ1-6	.	TRBV30	TRBD1	TGTGCCTGGAGTCGGACAGGGGGCTTAGGCTCACCCCTCCACTTT	CAWSRTGGLGSPLHF
TRBJ1-1	.	TRBV2	.	TGTGCCAGCAGTAGGGGCAGGTCGAGCACTGAAGCTTTCTTT	CASSRGRSSTEAFF
TRBJ2-7	.	TRBV10-3	.	TGTGCCATCAGTGAAACTTCGATCTACGAGCAGTACTTC	CAISETSIYEQYF
TRBJ2-3	once	TRBV6-5	TRBD2	TGTGCCAGCAGACTCGCACTAGCGGGAGGAGATACGCAGTATTTT	CASRLALAGGDTQYF
TRBJ2-1	.	TRBV2	TRBD2	TGTGCCAGCAGTGAGGGCGGGGGTAGCAATGAGCAGTTCTTC	CASSEGGGSNEQFF
TRBJ1-2	.	TRBV3-1/TRBV3-2	.	TGTGCCAGCAGCCAAGCTGCCGGACAGAACTATGGCTACACCTTC	CASSQAAGQNYGYTF